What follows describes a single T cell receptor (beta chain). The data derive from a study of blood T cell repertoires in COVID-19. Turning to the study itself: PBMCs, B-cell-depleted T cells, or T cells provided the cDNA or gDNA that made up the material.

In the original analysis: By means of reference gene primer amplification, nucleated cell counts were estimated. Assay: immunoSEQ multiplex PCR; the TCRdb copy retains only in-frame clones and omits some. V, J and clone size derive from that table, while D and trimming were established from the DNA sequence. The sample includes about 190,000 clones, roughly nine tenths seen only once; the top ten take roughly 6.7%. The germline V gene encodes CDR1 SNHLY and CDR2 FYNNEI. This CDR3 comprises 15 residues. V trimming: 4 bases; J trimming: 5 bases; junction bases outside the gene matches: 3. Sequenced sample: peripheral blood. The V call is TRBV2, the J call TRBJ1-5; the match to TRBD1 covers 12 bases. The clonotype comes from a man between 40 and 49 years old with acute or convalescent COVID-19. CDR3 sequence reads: CASSVGTGGDQPQHF. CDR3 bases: TGTGCCAGCAGTGTAGGGACAGGGGGCGATCAGCCCCAGCATTTT. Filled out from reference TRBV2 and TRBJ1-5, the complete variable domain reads EPEVTQTPSHQVTQMGQEVILRCVPISNHLYFYWYRQILGQKVEFLVSFYNNEISEKSEIFDDQFSVERPDGSNFTLKIRSTKLEDSAMYFCASSVGTGGDQPQHFGDGTRLSIL.